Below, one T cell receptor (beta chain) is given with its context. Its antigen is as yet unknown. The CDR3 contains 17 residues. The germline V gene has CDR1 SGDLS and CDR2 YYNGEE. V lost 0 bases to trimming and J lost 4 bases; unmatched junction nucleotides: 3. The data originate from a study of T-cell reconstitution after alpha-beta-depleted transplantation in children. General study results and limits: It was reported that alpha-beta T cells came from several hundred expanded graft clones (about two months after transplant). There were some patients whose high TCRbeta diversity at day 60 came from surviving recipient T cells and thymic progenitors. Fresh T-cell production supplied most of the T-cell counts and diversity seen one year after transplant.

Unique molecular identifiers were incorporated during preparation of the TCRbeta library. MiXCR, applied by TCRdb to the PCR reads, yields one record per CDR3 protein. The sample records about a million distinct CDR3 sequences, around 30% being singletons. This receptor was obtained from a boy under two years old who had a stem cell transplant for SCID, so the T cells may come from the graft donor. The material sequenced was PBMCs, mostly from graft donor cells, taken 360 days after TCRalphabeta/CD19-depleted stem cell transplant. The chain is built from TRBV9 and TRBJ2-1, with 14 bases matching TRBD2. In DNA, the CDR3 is TGTGCCAGCAGCGTAGGGACTAGCGGGGGGTTTTACAATGAGCAGTTCTTC. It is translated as CASSVGTSGGFYNEQFF. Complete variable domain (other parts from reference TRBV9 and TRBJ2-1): DSGVTQTPKHLITATGQRVTLRCSPRSGDLSVYWYQQSLDQGLQFLIQYYNGEERAKGNILERFSAQQFPDLHSELNLSSLELGDSALYFCASSVGTSGGFYNEQFFGPGTRLTVL.